This passage covers 25 T cell receptor beta chains from one sample sequenced in a study of T cell responses to AZD1222 COVID-19 vaccine. Libraries were prepared by immunoSEQ multiplex PCR; TCRdb keeps only in-frame clonotypes and omits some of them. Of about 140,000 clones listed, around 90% are singletons. The sample in question was peripheral blood, obtained 28 days after the second dose of the MenACWY control vaccine. The receptors here all came from an adult who received the MenACWY meningococcal vaccine as a control.

The chain joins TRBV2 to TRBJ2-7; 9 bases line up with TRBD1. V trimming: 6 bases; J trimming: 5 bases; junction bases outside the gene matches: 8. CDR1 is SNHLY, CDR2 FYNNEI, per germline. The CDR3 has 14 amino acids. CDR3 region: CASSGQGSYNEQYF. For the CDR3, the DNA is TGTGCCAGCAGCGGACAGGGGTCTTACAACGAGCAGTACTTC.

The V call is TRBV6-5, the J call TRBJ1-1; D call uncertain. The CDR3 extends over 12 amino acids. Trimming cost V 10 bases and J 3 bases, with 12 bases left between them. CDR1 and CDR2 (germline): MNHEY, SVGAGI. The CDR3 here is CATHSWDTEAFF. The CDR3 DNA reads as TGTGCCACCCATTCTTGGGACACTGAAGCTTTCTTT.

The CDR3 loop is CASSQVGSHGYTF. In DNA form, the CDR3 reads TGTGCCAGCAGCCAAGTAGGGTCCCATGGCTACACCTTC. The V call is TRBV3-1 (or the pseudogene TRBV3-2), the J call TRBJ1-2; D not certain. The V end was cut by 1 base, the J end by 6 bases, with 9 bases between. CDR3 size: 13 residues. CDR1 and CDR2 from the germline V gene are LGHDT and YNNKEL (reference sequence).

The chain uses TRBV28 and TRBJ2-5; 7 nucleotides line up with TRBD2. The V and J ends lost 2 bases and 5 bases, in that order; junction bases with no gene match: 8. In germline, CDR1 is MDHEN, CDR2 SYDVKM. The CDR3 contains 15 residues. The CDR3 here is CASSLGRAGKETQYF. The CDR3 DNA follows: TGTGCCAGCAGTTTAGGTCGAGCGGGAAAGGAGACCCAGTACTTC.

For this clone: At one end the junction does not follow the germline gene, possibly because of a read error. The chain recombines TRBV15 with TRBJ1-1, with D uncertain. CDR1 is LNHNV and CDR2 is YYDKDF in the germline V gene (reference sequence). CDR3 length: 11 amino acids. This CDR3 is CATSGDGEAFF. The CDR3, as DNA: TGTGCCACCAGCGGAGACGGTGAAGCTTTCTTT.

The chain links TRBV7-2 to TRBJ1-2, with TRBD1 matching over 8 bases. This CDR3 contains 15 residues. The V gene end was trimmed by 2 bases and the J gene end by 9 bases; junction bases not matched to a gene: 11. Germline CDR1 is SGHTA and CDR2 is FQGNSA. The CDR3 region is CASSLSGTGSSRYTF. DNA of the CDR3: TGTGCCAGCAGCTTAAGTGGGACAGGATCGTCTCGCTACACCTTC.

The rearrangement uses TRBV9 and TRBJ1-4; D is possibly TRBD1 (6 bases). The CDR3 totals 14 residues. Germline V CDR1 and CDR2: SGDLS, YYNGEE. V shed 0 bases and J shed 7 bases, with 10 bases lying between them. DNA for the CDR3: TGTGCCAGCAGCGTAGCACAGGGTGCTGAAAAACTGTTTTTT. Residues: CASSVAQGAEKLFF.

The chain links TRBV15 to TRBJ2-5; 9 bases map to TRBD1. After removal of 1 base from V and 5 bases from J, the junction contained 2 bases not matched to a gene. The CDR3 sequence is 14 residues long. Germline-derived CDR1 and CDR2 are LNHNV and YYDKDF (reference sequence). The CDR3 sequence: CATSRGGTGETQYF. CDR3 DNA: TGTGCCACCAGCAGAGGGGGGACAGGGGAGACCCAGTACTTC.

The gene calls are TRBV20-1 and TRBJ2-1; D not resolved. This CDR3 has 13 residues. V lost 3 bases to trimming and J lost 5 bases, with 11 bases between them. Germline-derived CDR1 and CDR2 are DFQATT and SNEGSKA (reference sequence). In nucleotides, the CDR3 is TGCAGTGCTAGTAGACATTTCGACAATGAGCAGTTCTTC. Amino acid sequence: CSASRHFDNEQFF.

The J gene is TRBJ2-7, the V gene TRBV7-9; D possibly uses TRBD1 or TRBD2 (5 bases each). Germline V gene sequence: CDR1 SEHNR, CDR2 FQNEAQ (reference sequence). This CDR3 contains 13 residues. V was pared by 1 base and J by 4 bases, with 8 bases between. In DNA form, the CDR3 reads TGTGCCAGCAGCTTAGAGGGACCATACGAGCAGTACTTC. This sequence encodes CASSLEGPYEQYF.

The rearrangement uses TRBV4-1 and TRBJ2-3; 13 positions match TRBD2. CDR1 is MGHRA and CDR2 is YSYEKL in the germline V gene. CDR3 length: 17 residues. V lost 4 bases and J lost 1; bases outside the gene matches: 5. The DNA of the CDR3 is TGCGCCAGCAGCCTATTACTAGCGGGGGGGCGCACAGATACGCAGTATTTT. It is translated as CASSLLLAGGRTDTQYF.

The rearrangement links TRBV2 to TRBJ1-3; no clear D gene. This CDR3 region has 18 residues. Germline V lookup: CDR1 SNHLY, CDR2 FYNNEI. The ends were cut back, 0 bases at V and 4 bases at J, with 19 bases in the middle. The CDR3, as DNA: TGTGCCAGCAGTGAAGCGATCGTTCGACTTCACCAAGGAAACACCATATATTTT. Its protein is CASSEAIVRLHQGNTIYF.

This sequence joins TRBV15 and TRBJ1-2, with D unclear. This CDR3 has 12 amino acids. With 0 bases removed from V and 6 bases from J, the gap between germline ends came to 5 bases. CDR1 and CDR2 from the germline V gene are LNHNV and YYDKDF (reference sequence). Here the CDR3 reads CATSRDSNGYTF. Written as DNA, the CDR3 is TGTGCCACCAGCAGAGATTCAAATGGCTACACCTTC.

This clone was counted between two and nine times. The chain has TRBV7-9 and TRBJ1-1; D ambiguous. V shed 5 bases and J shed 2 bases, with 18 bases lying between them. The length of the CDR3 is 16 residues. The germline V gene encodes CDR1 SEHNR and CDR2 FQNEAQ (reference sequence). The CDR3 DNA sequence: TGTGCCAGCAGCCCTCGGTTGATGGATGATAACACTGAAGCTTTCTTT. Its translation is CASSPRLMDDNTEAFF.

This clone was seen just once. This chain uses TRBV20-1 with TRBJ2-5; D gene uncertain. The CDR3 contains 11 residues. The V gene's germline CDR1 is DFQATT and CDR2 SNEGSKA (reference sequence). CDR3 in DNA: TGCAGCCCTTTCAGCCAAGAGACCCAGTACTTC. As protein: CSPFSQETQYF.

The chain couples TRBV4-3 to TRBJ1-4; D call uncertain. The germline V gene has CDR1 LGHNA and CDR2 YSLEER. V lost 0 bases to trimming and J lost 3 bases, with 11 bases between them. The CDR3 spans 16 residues. The CDR3 DNA is TGCGCCAGCAGCCAAGACCCGGGCACGGCTAATGAAAAACTGTTTTTT. It translates to CASSQDPGTANEKLFF.

The chain uses TRBV6-2 or TRBV6-3 and TRBJ2-7; TRBD2 matches at 10 bases. The CDR3 loop spans 18 amino acids. The V segment lost 2 bases and the J segment 3 bases; nucleotides outside the gene matches: 13. The germline V gene has CDR1 MNHEY and CDR2 SVGEGT. As DNA, the CDR3 is TGTGCCAGCAGTTACCCTCTTCTTGGACTAGCGGCCAACTACGAGCAGTACTTC. This encodes CASSYPLLGLAANYEQYF.

V gene TRBV9 combines with J gene TRBJ1-6; D gene uncertain. The CDR3 has 14 amino acids. CDR1 is SGDLS, CDR2 YYNGEE, per germline. The germline V and J ends were trimmed by 4 bases and 5 bases, with 10 bases remaining between them. The DNA for the CDR3 is TGTGCCAGCAGCCCGCGAGGGCATAATTCACCCCTCCACTTT. Translated: CASSPRGHNSPLHF.

This chain joins TRBV5-6 and TRBJ1-2, with D perhaps matching TRBD1 (6 bases). Germline assignment: CDR1 SGHDT and CDR2 YYEEEE. V shed 4 bases and J shed 4 bases, with 11 bases lying between them. CDR3 length: 13 residues. The CDR3 bases are TGTGCCAGCAGCCGGACAGAAATCTATGGCTACACCTTC. Its translation is CASSRTEIYGYTF.

The V call is TRBV25-1, the J call TRBJ1-5; D is undetermined. This CDR3 region has 14 residues. V lost 4 bases to trimming and J lost 5 bases, with 12 bases between them. The germline CDR1 and CDR2 sequences are MGHDK and SYGVNS. The CDR3 spells CASSGSYADQPQHF. CDR3 nucleotides: TGTGCCAGCAGTGGATCATACGCGGATCAGCCCCAGCATTTT.

A single count supports this clone. The chain couples TRBV9 to TRBJ1-5; D is ambiguous. CDR3 length: 16 amino acids. Germline V gene sequence: CDR1 SGDLS, CDR2 YYNGEE. Trimming left V 0 bases short and J 5 bases short, with 15 bases between. CDR3 DNA: TGTGCCAGCAGCGTAGGCCCAGGTGATTTCGATCAGCCCCAGCATTTT. Translated: CASSVGPGDFDQPQHF.

V is TRBV11-2 and J is TRBJ1-1, with D uncertain. CDR1 is SGHAT and CDR2 is FQNNGV in the germline V gene. V dropped 3 bases and J dropped 1 base, with 6 bases sitting between them. This CDR3 comprises 13 residues. CDR3: CASSFGKNTEAFF. Here the CDR3 DNA reads TGTGCCAGCAGCTTTGGGAAGAACACTGAAGCTTTCTTT.

V and J are TRBV7-9 and TRBJ2-3; 9 bases line up with TRBD2. CDR1 is SEHNR, CDR2 FQNEAQ, per germline (reference sequence). This CDR3 is built from 16 residues. With V trimmed by 5 bases and J by 2 bases, 8 bases remained unmatched. CDR3 sequence: CASSAPTSGPTDTQYF. In nucleotides, the CDR3 is TGTGCCAGCAGCGCCCCGACTAGCGGACCCACAGATACGCAGTATTTT.

The J gene is TRBJ1-5, the V gene TRBV7-6; TRBD1 might be the D (5 bases). The length of the CDR3 is 15 residues. Trimming pared 5 bases from V and 2 bases from J, leaving 13 bases between. CDR1 is SGHVS, CDR2 FNYEAQ, per germline. CDR3 nucleotides: TGTGCCAGCAGCCTCGGGACGGCGGGCAATCAGCCCCAGCATTTT. Its translation is CASSLGTAGNQPQHF.

The rearrangement joins TRBV5-1 to TRBJ1-1; 7 nucleotides align to TRBD1. Germline V CDR1 and CDR2: SGHRS, YFSETQ. Trimming removed 0 bases from V and 7 bases from J; junction bases left unmatched: 6. This CDR3 comprises 14 residues. The CDR3 nucleotides read TGCGCCAGCAGCTTGGCCGGCCAGGGGGTTGAAGCTTTCTTT. Residues: CASSLAGQGVEAFF.